The rows below give T cell receptor beta chains drawn from one sample of a study of blood T cell repertoires in COVID-19. Assay: immunoSEQ multiplex PCR; the TCRdb copy retains only in-frame clones and omits some. The sample lists 70,000 or so clones, approximately 83% occurring once. The sequenced sample was peripheral blood. The receptor set was obtained from an older man with acute or convalescent COVID-19. CDR3s include the opening cysteine and the closing phenylalanine or tryptophan. The order of the fields is CDR3 length, V gene, clone size, CDR3 protein. The size entry is marked missing in some rows and otherwise reads once, few, many or a size class.

cdr3_length: 13
v_call: TRBV5-1
clone_size: NA
cdr3_aa: CASRGSGSYEQYF

cdr3_length: 16
v_call: TRBV18
clone_size: few
cdr3_aa: CASSPLAVRGYAGYTF

cdr3_length: 19
v_call: TRBV7-9
clone_size: NA
cdr3_aa: CASSLGRFGGTFLNTEAFF

cdr3_length: 16
v_call: TRBV19
clone_size: NA
cdr3_aa: CASSISVSSSGQPQHF

cdr3_length: 15
v_call: TRBV7-9
clone_size: NA
cdr3_aa: CASSQGGTPAYEQYF

cdr3_length: 13
v_call: TRBV24-1
clone_size: NA
cdr3_aa: CATSESGNQPQHF

cdr3_length: 13
v_call: TRBV30
clone_size: NA
cdr3_aa: CAWAQGALAEAFF

cdr3_length: 14
v_call: TRBV4-3
clone_size: NA
cdr3_aa: CASSPRGETDTQYF

cdr3_length: 11
v_call: TRBV30
clone_size: NA
cdr3_aa: CAWTGWDTIYF

cdr3_length: 14
v_call: TRBV25-1
clone_size: NA
cdr3_aa: CASSDRGPREKLFF

cdr3_length: 15
v_call: TRBV27
clone_size: NA
cdr3_aa: CASRSWGGPNQPQHF

cdr3_length: 12
v_call: TRBV11-3
clone_size: NA
cdr3_aa: CASRGPQETQYF

cdr3_length: 17
v_call: TRBV7-2
clone_size: few
cdr3_aa: CASSLILLSSYNSPLHF

cdr3_length: 15
v_call: TRBV2
clone_size: NA
cdr3_aa: CASSRTGAIYNEQFF

cdr3_length: 16
v_call: TRBV27
clone_size: few
cdr3_aa: CASSISPAGQNYGYTF

cdr3_length: 13
v_call: TRBV10-1
clone_size: NA
cdr3_aa: CAAPGTGDQPQHF